This T cell receptor beta chain was profiled in a study of T cells after yellow fever vaccination (dated by TCRdb to between 2019 and 2020). For the wider study: Libraries from fractions with low cell numbers were prepared with the SMART-Seq v4 Ultra Low Input RNA kit. To track T-cell clones before and after primary and booster YFV17D yellow fever vaccination, bulk TCR alpha and beta repertoires were sequenced longitudinally. The cohort comprised two healthy male donors, one aged 18 to 30 and one aged 30 to 40 years. Bulk PBMC replicates and cell subsets were isolated from blood drawn at multiple timepoints before and after both primary and secondary immunization. Broad study findings and their caveats: A small share of clonotypes was detected in both CD4 and CD8 compartments, with the overlap likely arising from convergent recombination. Because only two donors were included in the study, the extent to which the findings can be generalized is limited. After the booster, most clones that had expanded after primary vaccination were detected again (around 97% of CD4 and over 75% of CD8), suggesting broad maintenance of memory. Computational filtering was needed because FACS-sorted repertoires could contain abundant contaminating clonotypes from the bulk population. Compared with the primary T-cell response, the secondary T-cell response was weaker but faster, peaking on day 5 rather than day 15.

This clonotype was seen a few times. The specificity of this receptor is unknown. Base qualities are missing; no much larger clone stands one base away. In the germline V gene (reference sequence), CDR1 corresponds to SEHNR and CDR2 to FQNEAQ. V drops 1 base and J drops 4 bases, leaving 5 bases in between. The CDR3 has 14 amino acids, counting the end cysteine and phenylalanine. Only the CDR3 part of the read is kept: 42 bases, read in frame from the first base. In the paper's terms, the treatment or condition label means: live attenuated yellow fever vaccine strain. Two biological replicates of bulk PBMCs were collected at each blood-draw timepoint. A standard Ficoll-Paque protocol was used to isolate PBMCs from peripheral blood. TriZol was used to extract RNA from bulk PBMCs, CD4 and CD8 fractions, and dextramer-positive and dextramer-negative fractions. TCR cDNA was synthesized by 5'RACE template switching, through which a universal primer site and unique molecular identifiers were introduced. cDNA synthesis was primed from both the TCR alpha and TCR beta constant segments. Library amplification used two PCR steps, and the second PCR step added sample barcodes and sequencing adapters. Sequencing of the libraries was done on either Illumina HiSeq 2500 (2x100 bp) or NovaSeq (2x150 bp). The original methods were these. MIGEC handled demultiplexing of reads and collapsing into UMI consensus sequences, while MiXCR performed V(D)J alignment. Vaccine-responding clonotypes were identified with edgeR using replicate PBMC samples, with FDR below 0.01 and a log2 fold change above 5 up to day 15 being required. Bulk clonotypes were assigned CD4 or CD8 identity according to which sequenced CD4 or CD8 repertoire held them at higher abundance. TCRdb reanalyzed the raw reads on its own, using fastp at Q25 for trimming and MiXCR for clone calling, and kept in-frame beta chains. CDR3 protein sequences are deduplicated, and each keeps its most common genes and DNA. The V and J calls and clone size come from TCRdb's table, not from the authors' own analysis. This sample comprises some 350,000 distinct CDR3 sequences, around a tenth of them detected only once. Around 18% of the sample is in the top ten clones.

This clonotype originated in a young man who received the YFV17D yellow fever vaccine. Source: PBMCs, taken on the day of the first yellow fever vaccination. The V and J genes are TRBV7-9 and TRBJ1-6; the D gene cannot be resolved reliably. CDR3 loop: CASSLGYYNSPLHF. The nucleotide sequence reads TGTGCCAGCAGCTTAGGATATTATAATTCACCCCTCCACTTT.